These 7 T cell receptor beta chains originate from one sample sequenced in a study of human T cells and chemical hapten exposure. TCRdb re-analysed the RACE reads in MiXCR, keeping a single row per CDR3 protein. The data contain approximately 350,000 distinct CDR3 sequences, about 6.9% of them singletons. Time point described: patch test 2, 6 weeks after DPC sensitization. As for treatment: therapeutic diphenylcyclopropenone sensitization with weekly scalp DPC. The starting material was whole blood, obtained in connection with sensitization to the hapten diphenylcyclopropenone (DPC). These receptors were obtained from a young woman with alopecia areata. Some clones in this sample may be carry-over from other donors' samples.

This clonotype has just a few counts. The chain couples TRBV28 to TRBJ2-1; D is undetermined. Germline CDR1 is MDHEN and CDR2 is SYDVKM. The CDR3 totals 15 residues. Deletions cut 6 bases from V and 0 bases from J, with 12 bases between. The chain's CDR3 is CASSSRFSSYNEQFF. The CDR3 DNA follows: TGTGCCAGCAGCTCGAGGTTCAGCTCCTACAATGAGCAGTTCTTC.

This clonotype was seen repeatedly, ten times or more. This sequence joins TRBV6-5 and TRBJ2-1; the D is unclear. The CDR3 sequence is 18 residues long. The germline V gene has CDR1 MNHEY and CDR2 SVGAGI. The germline V and J ends were trimmed by 2 bases and 6 bases, with 23 bases remaining between them. The CDR3 coding sequence is TGTGCCAGCAGTTACGACCCAGTCGCGGAGCACCCTTCCAATGAGCAGTTCTTC. Translated, it gives CASSYDPVAEHPSNEQFF.

This clonotype was counted many times. V and J are TRBV9 and TRBJ2-3; a weak D match, TRBD2 (6 bases). Germline assignment: CDR1 SGDLS and CDR2 YYNGEE. V was cut by 3 bases and J by 5 bases, with 13 bases left in between. This CDR3 has 14 residues. CDR3 sequence: CASSETSLVDTQYF. The CDR3 DNA sequence: TGTGCCAGCAGCGAGACTAGTCTGGTAGATACGCAGTATTTT.

This clonotype occurred a few times. This chain connects TRBV7-9 to TRBJ2-3; TRBD1 matches at 7 bases. V shed 6 bases and J 0 bases; nucleotides not matched to a gene: 6. Per germline, CDR1 SEHNR and CDR2 FQNEAQ (reference sequence). The CDR3 consists of 15 residues. The CDR3 sequence: CASRLQGISTDTQYF. DNA of the CDR3: TGTGCCAGCAGGTTACAGGGGATTAGCACAGATACGCAGTATTTT.

This clonotype was counted only a few times. The V call is TRBV20-1, the J call TRBJ2-3; 7 nucleotides align to TRBD2. This CDR3 spans 17 amino acids. Germline values: CDR1 DFQATT, CDR2 SNEGSKA (reference sequence). J lost 0 bases, V lost 3 bases, and 12 bases had no gene match. The CDR3: CSARGGKLLRSTDTQYF. DNA of the CDR3: TGCAGTGCTAGGGGGGGGAAGCTTCTAAGGAGCACAGATACGCAGTATTTT.

V and J are TRBV25-1 and TRBJ2-4; D remains unclear. The CDR3 is 13 residues long. The germline gives CDR1 MGHDK, CDR2 SYGVNS. V lost 2 bases and J lost 8, with 10 bases in between. CDR3 bases: TGTGCCAGCAGTGAACAGGCTCCTGACATTCAGTACTTC. This sequence encodes CASSEQAPDIQYF.

Only a few counts were recorded for this clonotype. The V and J genes are TRBV7-3 and TRBJ1-1; TRBD1 is a possible D gene (6 bases). Trimming cost V 4 bases and J 3 bases, with 9 bases left between them. The CDR3 runs 13 residues. Germline V gives CDR1 SGHTA, CDR2 FQGTGA. For the CDR3, the DNA is TGTGCCAGCAGCTCGGACAGTTACACTGAAGCTTTCTTT. It is translated as CASSSDSYTEAFF.